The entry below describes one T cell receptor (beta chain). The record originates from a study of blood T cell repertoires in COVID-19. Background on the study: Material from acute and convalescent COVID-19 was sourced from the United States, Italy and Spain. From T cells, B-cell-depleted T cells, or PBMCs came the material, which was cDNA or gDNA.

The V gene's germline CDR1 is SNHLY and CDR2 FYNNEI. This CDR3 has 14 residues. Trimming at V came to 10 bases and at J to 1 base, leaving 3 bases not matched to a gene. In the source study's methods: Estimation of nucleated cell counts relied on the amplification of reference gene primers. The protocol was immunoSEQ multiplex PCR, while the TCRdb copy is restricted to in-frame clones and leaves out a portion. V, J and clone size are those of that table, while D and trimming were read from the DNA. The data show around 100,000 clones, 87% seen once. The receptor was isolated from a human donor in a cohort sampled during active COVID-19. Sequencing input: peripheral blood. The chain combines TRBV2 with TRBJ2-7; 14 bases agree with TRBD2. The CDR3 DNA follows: TGTGCCATCGGACTAGCGGGAGGATCCTACGAGCAGTACTTC. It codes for CAIGLAGGSYEQYF.